One sample yielded the 7 T cell receptor beta chains listed below, sequenced in a study of identical twins (dated by TCRdb to 2016 to 2017). To prepare the library, 5' RACE was applied. Sequencing relied on an Illumina HiSeq 2000. TCRdb cleaned the public reads at Q25 with fastp, built clones with MiXCR and kept in-frame beta chains. Rows matching on CDR3 protein sequence are summarized as one entry with the most common DNA and genes. This sample holds approximately 670,000 distinct CDR3 sequences; around 6% were observed only once. Jointly, the top ten make up under 2% of the sample. Sequenced: naive T cells sorted from blood. The intended sense of this specimen's cell subset or site label: cells isolated with a human naive T-cell isolation kit. Receptor source: a man younger than 35 in good health.

This clonotype was observed at least ten times. V and J are TRBV5-1 and TRBJ2-3; D might be TRBD2 (6 bases). Germline CDR1 is SGHRS and CDR2 is YFSETQ. The V end was cut by 0 bases, the J end by 0 bases, with 14 bases between. The CDR3 is 17 residues long. The CDR3: CASSLGGLSRSTDTQYF. The CDR3 bases are TGCGCCAGCAGCTTGGGGGGACTTTCCCGGAGCACAGATACGCAGTATTTT.

This chain links TRBV7-6 with TRBJ2-1; TRBD2 matches 10 bases. J lost 8 bases, V lost 1 base, and 5 bases had no gene match. There are 15 residues in the CDR3. Per germline, CDR1 SGHVS and CDR2 FNYEAQ. CDR3 protein: CASSLGVSGGDEQFF. In DNA, the CDR3 is TGTGCCAGCAGCTTAGGGGTGAGCGGGGGGGATGAGCAGTTCTTC.

The chain uses TRBV30 and TRBJ2-1; 8 positions agree with TRBD2. This CDR3 has 16 residues. CDR1 is GTSNPN and CDR2 is SVGIG in the germline V gene (reference sequence). Losses at the gene ends were 0 bases for V and 8 bases for J; bases not matched to a gene: 12. CDR3 nucleotide sequence: TGTGCCTGGAGTGTACGTTTGGGACTAGAAGGGGATGAGCAGTTCTTC. Residues: CAWSVRLGLEGDEQFF.

The rearrangement joins TRBV21-1 to TRBJ2-7. TRBV21-1 is a known pseudogene. The CDR3 loop spans 12 amino acids. Written as DNA, the CDR3 is TGTGCCAGCAGCAAGTACTCCTACGAGCAGTACTTC. Translation gives CASSKYSYEQYF.

This clonotype has ten or more counts. J is TRBJ2-7 and V is TRBV7-2; no clear D gene. The V end lost 1 base, the J end lost 0 bases, and 10 bases lay between the germline ends. CDR1 SGHTA and CDR2 FQGNSA come from the germline V gene. The CDR3 is 15 residues long. The CDR3, as DNA: TGTGCCAGCAGCTTAGGGACCCATAGCTCCTACGAGCAGTACTTC. The encoded protein is CASSLGTHSSYEQYF. Full variable domain (outside the CDR3, taken from reference TRBV7-2 and TRBJ2-7): GAGVSQSPSNKVTEKGKDVELRCDPISGHTALYWYRQSLGQGLEFLIYFQGNSAPDKSGLPSDRFSAERTGGSVSTLTIQRTQQEDSAVYLCASSLGTHSSYEQYFGPGTRLTVT.

This clonotype was found a few times. This chain links TRBV6-1 with TRBJ1-2; D gene uncertain. The CDR3 length is 14 residues. CDR1 and CDR2 (germline): MNHNS, SASEGT. V was trimmed by 8 bases and J by 2 bases, leaving 15 bases between them. As DNA, the CDR3 is TGTGCCAGCTGCCGCGCAGGCGACAACTATGGCTACACCTTC. Amino acids: CASCRAGDNYGYTF.

This clonotype was recorded many times. The rearrangement links TRBV12-3 or TRBV12-4 to TRBJ2-1, with 11 bases that match TRBD2. The CDR3 is made up of 16 amino acids. V gave up 6 bases and J gave up 1 base; unmatched junction bases: 5. The CDR3 DNA is TGTGCCAGCAGCCCGGGACTAGCGGTATCCTACAATGAGCAGTTCTTC. It is translated as CASSPGLAVSYNEQFF.